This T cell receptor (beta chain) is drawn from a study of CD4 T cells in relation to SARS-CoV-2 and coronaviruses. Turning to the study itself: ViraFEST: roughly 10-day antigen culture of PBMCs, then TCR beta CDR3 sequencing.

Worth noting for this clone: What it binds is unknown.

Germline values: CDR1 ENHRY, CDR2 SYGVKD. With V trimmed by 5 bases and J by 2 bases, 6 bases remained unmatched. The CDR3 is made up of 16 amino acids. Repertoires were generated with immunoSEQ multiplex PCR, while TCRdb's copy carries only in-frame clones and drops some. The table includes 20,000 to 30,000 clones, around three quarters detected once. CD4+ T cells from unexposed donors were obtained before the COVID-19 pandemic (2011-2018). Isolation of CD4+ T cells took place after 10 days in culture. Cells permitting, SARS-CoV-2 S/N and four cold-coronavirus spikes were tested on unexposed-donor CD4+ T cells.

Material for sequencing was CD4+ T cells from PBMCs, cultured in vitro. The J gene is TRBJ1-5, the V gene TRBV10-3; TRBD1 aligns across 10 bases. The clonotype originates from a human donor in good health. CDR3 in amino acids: CAISRGDRGGNQPQHF. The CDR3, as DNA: TGTGCCATCAGTCGGGGGGACAGGGGAGGCAATCAGCCCCAGCATTTT.